This T cell receptor beta chain is from a study of blood T cell repertoires in COVID-19. Study details: The study drew acute and convalescent COVID-19 samples from the United States, Italy and Spain. Sources were T cells, B-cell-depleted T cells, or PBMCs; the material itself was cDNA or gDNA.

Seattle participants joined during active infection and were tracked over time. In the original workflow: Estimated nucleated cell counts came from reference gene primer amplification. Produced via immunoSEQ multiplex PCR; TCRdb's table is partial and in-frame only. The V and J calls and clone size were taken over from that table, and D and trimming were inferred from the DNA. The repertoire holds around 210,000 clones, with over 75% as singletons. The sequencing sample was made of peripheral blood. The sequence was obtained from a man aged 50-60 years with COVID-19, enrolled during active disease.

The CDR3 nucleotides read TGTGCAAGTCGCTTAACTGACGGCGGGACCCCTCACGAGACAGATACGCAGTATTTT. Protein: CASRLTDGGTPHETDTQYF. The chain is built from TRBV12-2 and TRBJ2-3; the table's D call TRBD2 went unverified against the DNA. TRBV12-2 is a pseudogene locus. This CDR3 spans 19 amino acids.